Listed below are T cell receptor beta chains from one sample, sequenced in a study of T cells in Graves' hyperthyroidism and ophthalmopathy. TCRdb redid the calling of the multiplex PCR reads with MiXCR, one entry per CDR3 protein. Of a few hundred thousand distinct CDR3 sequences listed, around 45% are singletons. The sequenced sample consisted of peripheral blood or thyroid tissue (not recorded which). The receptor source for this set is a woman between 18 and 30 years old with Graves' hyperthyroidism. Both conserved end residues are part of each CDR3. The D gene is left open where the match is weak. A row's size may be missing; if present it is once, few, many or a size class.

V,size,J,D,DNA,CDR3
TRBV20-1,many,TRBJ2-7,.,TGCAGTGCTAGAGCCTTCGGGACATTGGGCTACGAGCAGTACTTC,CSARAFGTLGYEQYF
TRBV2,.,TRBJ1-4,TRBD1,TGTGCCAGCAGTGAAGGGACAGGGGGTAGTGAAAAACTGTTTTTT,CASSEGTGGSEKLFF
TRBV5-8,many,TRBJ1-2,.,TGTGCCAGCAGCGCCTTTATAGGCTCAGGGTCCCATGGCTACACCTTC,CASSAFIGSGSHGYTF
TRBV7-7,.,TRBJ2-5,TRBD2,TGTGCCAGCAGCCGGAGCGGGGGGGTTGGTGAGACCCAGTACTTC,CASSRSGGVGETQYF
TRBV20-1,.,TRBJ2-7,TRBD1,TGCAGTGCTAGAAGGCAGGGGGCTTCCGAGCAGTACTTC,CSARRQGASEQYF
TRBV9,.,TRBJ1-6,.,TGTGCCAGCAGCGTAGACAGCAGTAACTGGTTTGATTCACCCCTCCACTTT,CASSVDSSNWFDSPLHF
TRBV2,many,TRBJ1-1,.,TGTGCCACCCTGGACGGACCCTTAATGAACACTGAAGCTTTCTTT,CATLDGPLMNTEAFF
TRBV7-8,few,TRBJ2-1,.,TGTGCCAGCAGCTTATGGTCTGGCAGCGATGAGCAGTTCTTC,CASSLWSGSDEQFF
TRBV6-6,many,TRBJ1-1,.,TGTGCCAGCAGTTCCCTGGTAGACACTGAAGCTTTCTTT,CASSSLVDTEAFF
TRBV7-2,many,TRBJ1-2,.,TGTGCCAGCAGCTTTGGCAGGAGTAACTATGGCTACACCTTC,CASSFGRSNYGYTF